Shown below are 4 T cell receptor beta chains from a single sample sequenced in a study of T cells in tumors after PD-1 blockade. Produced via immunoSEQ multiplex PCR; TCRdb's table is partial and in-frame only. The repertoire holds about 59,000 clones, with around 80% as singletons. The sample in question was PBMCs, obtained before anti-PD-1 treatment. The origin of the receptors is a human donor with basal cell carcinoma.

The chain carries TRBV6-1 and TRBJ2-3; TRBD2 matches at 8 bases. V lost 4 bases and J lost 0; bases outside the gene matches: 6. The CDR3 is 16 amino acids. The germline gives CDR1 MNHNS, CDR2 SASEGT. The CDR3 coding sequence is TGTGCCAGCAGTGGTAGACTAGCGTCTAGCACAGATACGCAGTATTTT. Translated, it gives CASSGRLASSTDTQYF.

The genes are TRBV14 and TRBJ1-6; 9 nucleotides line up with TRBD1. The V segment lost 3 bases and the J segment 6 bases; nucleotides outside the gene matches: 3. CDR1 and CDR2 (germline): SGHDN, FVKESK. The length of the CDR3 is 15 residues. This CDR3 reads CASSHGTGFNSPLHF. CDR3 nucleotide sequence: TGTGCCAGCAGCCACGGGACAGGGTTTAATTCACCCCTCCACTTT.

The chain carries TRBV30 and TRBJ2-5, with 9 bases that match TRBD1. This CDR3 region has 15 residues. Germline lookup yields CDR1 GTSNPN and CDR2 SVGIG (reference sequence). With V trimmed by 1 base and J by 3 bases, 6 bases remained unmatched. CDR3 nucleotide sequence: TGTGCCTGGAGTGGGTCAACAGGGGGCGAAGAGACCCAGTACTTC. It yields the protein CAWSGSTGGEETQYF.

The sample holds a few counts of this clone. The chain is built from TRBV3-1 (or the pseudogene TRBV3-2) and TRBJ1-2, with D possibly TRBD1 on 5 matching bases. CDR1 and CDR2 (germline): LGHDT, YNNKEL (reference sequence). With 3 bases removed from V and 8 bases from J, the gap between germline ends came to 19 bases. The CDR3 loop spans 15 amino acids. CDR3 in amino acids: CASSHWDRSLWGYTF. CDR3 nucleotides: TGTGCCAGCAGCCACTGGGACCGATCCCTCTGGGGCTACACCTTC.